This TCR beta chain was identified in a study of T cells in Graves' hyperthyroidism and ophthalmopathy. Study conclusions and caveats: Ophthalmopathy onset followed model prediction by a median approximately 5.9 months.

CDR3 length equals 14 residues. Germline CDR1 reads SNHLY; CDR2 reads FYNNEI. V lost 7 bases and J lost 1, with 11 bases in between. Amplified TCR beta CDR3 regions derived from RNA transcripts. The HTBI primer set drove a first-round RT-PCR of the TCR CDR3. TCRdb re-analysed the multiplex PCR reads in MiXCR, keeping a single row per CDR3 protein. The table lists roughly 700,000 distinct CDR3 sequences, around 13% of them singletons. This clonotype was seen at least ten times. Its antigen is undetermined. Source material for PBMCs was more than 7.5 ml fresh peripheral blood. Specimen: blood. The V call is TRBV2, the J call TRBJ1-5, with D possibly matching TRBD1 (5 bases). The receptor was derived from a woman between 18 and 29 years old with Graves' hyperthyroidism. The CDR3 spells CASTGGGSNQPQHF. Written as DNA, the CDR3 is TGTGCCAGCACCGGGGGAGGGAGCAATCAGCCCCAGCATTTT.